These 12 T cell receptor beta chains share one sample of origin, sequenced in a study of CD8+ T cells in alopecia areata. cDNA prepared by RNA extraction and subsequent reverse transcription served as the template for sequencing. Using immunoSEQ multiplex PCR, the repertoire was profiled, and TCRdb retains in-frame clones only, with some absent. The sample holds 150,000 to 200,000 clones, 50% to 65% seen once. Sample: CD4+ T cells sorted from blood. The receptors stem from a human donor in good health.

This chain links TRBV27 with TRBJ2-7, with D possibly being TRBD1 (5 bases). The CDR3 is 17 residues long. Deletions cut 2 bases from V and 0 bases from J, with 17 bases between. From germline, CDR1 is MNHEY and CDR2 SMNVEV (reference sequence). The DNA for the CDR3 is TGTGCCAGCAGTTTACCGCCTGGGGCGTACAGCTCCTACGAGCAGTACTTC. This sequence encodes CASSLPPGAYSSYEQYF.

V is TRBV7-9 and J is TRBJ2-3; TRBD2 might be the D (7 bases). The CDR3 consists of 15 residues. Germline CDR1 and CDR2: SEHNR and FQNEAQ (reference sequence). V lost 5 bases and J 6 bases, leaving 18 bases between the germline ends. The CDR3 sequence is CASSLAGARTDTQYF. The CDR3 nucleotides are TGTGCCAGCAGCCTGGCGGGGGCAAGGACCGATACGCAGTATTTT.

V gene TRBV4-1 combines with J gene TRBJ2-1; D is unclear. The germline V and J ends were trimmed by 3 bases and 4 bases, with 16 bases remaining between them. Germline loops: CDR1 MGHRA, CDR2 YSYEKL. This CDR3 region has 16 residues. In DNA form, the CDR3 reads TGCGCCAGCAGCCAGACCGGTAAATCTCAGTACAATGAGCAGTTCTTC. It specifies CASSQTGKSQYNEQFF.

With regard to this clone: The junction differs from germline at one of its ends, possibly a read error. The chain has TRBV29-1 and TRBJ2-1, with 7 bases fitting TRBD2. The CDR3 is 15 amino acids. The germline V gene encodes CDR1 SQVTM and CDR2 ANQGSEA. The CDR3 protein is CSAEKGTSAYNEQFF. The CDR3 DNA is TGCAGCGCTGAAAAAGGCACTAGCGCTTACAATGAGCAGTTCTTC.

The sample holds a few counts of this clone. V gene TRBV7-2 combines with J gene TRBJ1-2, with D possibly being TRBD1 (6 bases). The CDR3 runs to 17 residues. Germline CDR1 is SGHTA and CDR2 is FQGNSA. V lost 6 bases to trimming and J lost 3 bases, with 23 bases between them. The CDR3, as DNA: TGTGCCAGCAGTTCAAGCATGGGGGGCTTTTTGGACTATGGCTACACCTTC. Translated, it gives CASSSSMGGFLDYGYTF.

This clone showed up just a few times. This sequence joins TRBV29-1 and TRBJ2-5; D is undetermined. Germline values: CDR1 SQVTM, CDR2 ANQGSEA. The CDR3 consists of 14 residues. Trimming left V 2 bases short and J 4 bases short, with 14 bases between. The CDR3 region has the DNA TGCAGCGTTGAAATAGGGCTACAGTCAGAGACCCAGTACTTC. The encoded protein is CSVEIGLQSETQYF.

This clone appeared a few times. The CDR3 loop is CASKGDRGAEAFF. CDR3 nucleotides: TGTGCCAGTAAAGGGGACAGGGGCGCTGAAGCTTTCTTT. This chain connects TRBV19 to TRBJ1-1; 10 bases are a match to TRBD1. The CDR3 spans 13 residues. V lost 7 bases and J lost 6; bases outside the gene matches: 5. Germline V lookup: CDR1 LNHDA, CDR2 SQIVND (reference sequence).

The V and J genes are TRBV19 and TRBJ1-5, with D unclear. Trimming shortened V by 9 bases and J by 9 bases, and 15 bases separated the two germline ends. CDR1 is LNHDA and CDR2 is SQIVND in the germline V gene (reference sequence). The CDR3 has 12 amino acids. The chain's CDR3 is CASQPKGLPQHF. The CDR3 nucleotides read TGTGCCAGCCAGCCGAAGGGTTTGCCCCAGCATTTT.

V gene TRBV28 combines with J gene TRBJ2-7; 16 nucleotides agree with TRBD2. The trim removed 5 bases at V and 2 bases at J, leaving 9 bases unmatched. CDR1 MDHEN and CDR2 SYDVKM come from the germline V gene. The CDR3 is made up of 18 amino acids. The CDR3 DNA reads TGTGCCAGCAGTCGACCCGGGACTAGCGGGAGGGGAACCTACGAGCAGTACTTC. Its protein product is CASSRPGTSGRGTYEQYF.

The CDR3 DNA reads as TGCAGCGTTGTATTGGCGGGTAAAGAGACCCAGTACTTC. This sequence encodes CSVVLAGKETQYF. The chain couples TRBV29-1 to TRBJ2-5, with a possible D match to TRBD2 (5 bases). V was shortened by 4 bases and J by 3 bases, with 12 bases between the two germline ends. The CDR3 runs 13 residues. CDR1 and CDR2 from the germline V gene are SQVTM and ANQGSEA.

This clone was seen repeatedly, ten times or more. J is TRBJ2-3 and V is TRBV19, with 7 bases fitting TRBD1. CDR3 length equals 13 residues. With 5 bases clipped from V and 5 bases from J, the junction kept 4 bases outside the gene matches. Looked up from germline, CDR1 is LNHDA and CDR2 is SQIVND (reference sequence). This chain's CDR3 is CASSDNRGDTQYF. The CDR3, as DNA: TGTGCCAGTAGTGACAACAGGGGAGATACGCAGTATTTT.

The CDR3 sequence is CASSFVQGRAGELFF. Written as DNA, the CDR3 is TGTGCCAGCAGCTTCGTTCAGGGCAGGGCCGGGGAGCTGTTTTTT. The chain couples TRBV5-6 to TRBJ2-2; a possible D gene is TRBD1 (5 bases). The V end lost 2 bases, the J end lost 6 bases, and 14 bases lay between the germline ends. CDR1 and CDR2 from the germline V gene are SGHDT and YYEEEE. The CDR3 spans 15 residues.